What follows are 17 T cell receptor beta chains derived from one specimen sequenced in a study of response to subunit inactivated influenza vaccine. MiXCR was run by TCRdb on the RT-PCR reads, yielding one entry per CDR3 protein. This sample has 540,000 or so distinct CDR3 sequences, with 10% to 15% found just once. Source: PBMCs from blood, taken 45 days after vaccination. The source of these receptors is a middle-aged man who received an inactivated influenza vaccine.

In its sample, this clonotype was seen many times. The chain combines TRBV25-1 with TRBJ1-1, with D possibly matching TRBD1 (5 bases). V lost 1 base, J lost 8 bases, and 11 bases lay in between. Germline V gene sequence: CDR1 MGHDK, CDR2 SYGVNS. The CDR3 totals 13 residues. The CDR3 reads CASSELVGTEAFF. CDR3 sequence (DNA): TGTGCCAGCAGTGAATTGGTGGGGACCGAAGCTTTCTTT. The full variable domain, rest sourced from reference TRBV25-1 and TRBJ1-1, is EADIYQTPRYLVIGTGKKITLECSQTMGHDKMYWYQQDPGMELHLIHYSYGVNSTEKGDLSSESTVSRIRTEHFPLTLESARPSHTSQYLCASSELVGTEAFFGQGTRLTVV.

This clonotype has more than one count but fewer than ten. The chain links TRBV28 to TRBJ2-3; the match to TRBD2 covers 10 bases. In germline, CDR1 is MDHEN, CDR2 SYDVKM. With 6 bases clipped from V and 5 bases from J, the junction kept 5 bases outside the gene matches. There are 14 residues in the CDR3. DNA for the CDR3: TGTGCCAGCAGCCCTAGCGGGAGAAAAGATACGCAGTATTTT. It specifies CASSPSGRKDTQYF.

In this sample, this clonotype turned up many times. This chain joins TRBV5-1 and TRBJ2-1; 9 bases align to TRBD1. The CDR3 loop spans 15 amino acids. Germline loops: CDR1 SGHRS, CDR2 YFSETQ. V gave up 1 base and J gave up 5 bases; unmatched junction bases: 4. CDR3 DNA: TGCGCCAGCAGCTTGACGGGACAGGGAAACAATGAGCAGTTCTTC. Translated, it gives CASSLTGQGNNEQFF.

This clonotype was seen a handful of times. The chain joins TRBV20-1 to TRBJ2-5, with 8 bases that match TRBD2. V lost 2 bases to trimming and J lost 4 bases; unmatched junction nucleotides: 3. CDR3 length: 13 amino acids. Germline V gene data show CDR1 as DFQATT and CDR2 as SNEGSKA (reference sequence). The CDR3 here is CSARKSGRETQYF. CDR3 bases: TGCAGTGCTAGAAAAAGCGGGAGAGAGACCCAGTACTTC.

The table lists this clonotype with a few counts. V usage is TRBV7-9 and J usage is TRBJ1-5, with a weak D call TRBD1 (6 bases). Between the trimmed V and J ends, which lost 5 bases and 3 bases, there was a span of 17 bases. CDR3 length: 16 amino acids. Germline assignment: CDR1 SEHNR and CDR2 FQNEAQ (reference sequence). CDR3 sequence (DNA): TGTGCCAGCAGCCTGGGGGGGGCTCTTGACAATCAGCCCCAGCATTTT. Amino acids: CASSLGGALDNQPQHF.

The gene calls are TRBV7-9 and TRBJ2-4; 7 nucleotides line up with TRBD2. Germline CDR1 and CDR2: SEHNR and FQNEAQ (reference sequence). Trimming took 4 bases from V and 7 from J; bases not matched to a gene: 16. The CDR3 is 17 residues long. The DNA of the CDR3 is TGTGCCAGCAGCTCACAGTTACTAGCGCTCCCCGTGAACATTCAGTACTTC. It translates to CASSSQLLALPVNIQYF. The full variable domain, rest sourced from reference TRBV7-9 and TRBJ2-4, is DTGVSQNPRHKITKRGQNVTFRCDPISEHNRLYWYRQTLGQGPEFLTYFQNEAQLEKSRLLSDRFSAERPKGSFSTLEIQRTEQGDSAMYLCASSSQLLALPVNIQYFGAGTRLSVL.

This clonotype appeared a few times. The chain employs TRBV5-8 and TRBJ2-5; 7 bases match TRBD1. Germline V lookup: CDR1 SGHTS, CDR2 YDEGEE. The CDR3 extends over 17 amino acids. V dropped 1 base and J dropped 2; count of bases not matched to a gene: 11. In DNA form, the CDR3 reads TGTGCCAGCAGCTTGCAAACCTCGACAGGGTTTCAAGAGACCCAGTACTTC. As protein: CASSLQTSTGFQETQYF.

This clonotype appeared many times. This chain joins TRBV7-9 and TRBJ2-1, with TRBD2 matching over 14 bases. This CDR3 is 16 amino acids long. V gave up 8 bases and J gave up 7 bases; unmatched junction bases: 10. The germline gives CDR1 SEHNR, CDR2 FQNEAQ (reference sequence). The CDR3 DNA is TGTGCCAGCCAAACGACTAGCGGGGGGGCTTGGAATGAGCAGTTCTTC. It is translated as CASQTTSGGAWNEQFF.

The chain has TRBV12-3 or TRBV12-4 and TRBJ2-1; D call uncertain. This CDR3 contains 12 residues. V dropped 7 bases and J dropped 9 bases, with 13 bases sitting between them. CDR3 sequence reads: CASNIDVGEQFF. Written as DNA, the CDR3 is TGTGCCAGCAACATTGACGTGGGTGAGCAGTTCTTC.

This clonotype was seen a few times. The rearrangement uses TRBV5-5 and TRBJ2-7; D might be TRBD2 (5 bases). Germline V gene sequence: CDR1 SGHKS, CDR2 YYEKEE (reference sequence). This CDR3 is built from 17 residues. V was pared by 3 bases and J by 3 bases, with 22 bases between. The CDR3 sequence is CASSSPLLKGENYEQYF. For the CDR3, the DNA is TGTGCCAGCAGCTCCCCTTTGTTGAAGGGAGAAAACTACGAGCAGTACTTC.

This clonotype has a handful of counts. The CDR3 sequence is CASRDSRVYEQYF. The DNA of the CDR3 is TGCGCCAGCAGAGACTCGAGGGTTTACGAGCAGTACTTC. The V and J genes are TRBV5-1 and TRBJ2-7; possibly TRBD2 for D (5 bases). The CDR3 has 13 amino acids. The germline gives CDR1 SGHRS, CDR2 YFSETQ. V gave up 5 bases and J gave up 4 bases, with 13 bases separating them.

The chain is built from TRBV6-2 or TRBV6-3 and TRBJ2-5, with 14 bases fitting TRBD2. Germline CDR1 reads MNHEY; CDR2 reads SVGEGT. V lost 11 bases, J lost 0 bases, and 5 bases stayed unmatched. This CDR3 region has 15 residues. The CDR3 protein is CAGRTSGGYQETQYF. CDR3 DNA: TGTGCCGGAAGGACTAGCGGGGGGTACCAAGAGACCCAGTACTTC.

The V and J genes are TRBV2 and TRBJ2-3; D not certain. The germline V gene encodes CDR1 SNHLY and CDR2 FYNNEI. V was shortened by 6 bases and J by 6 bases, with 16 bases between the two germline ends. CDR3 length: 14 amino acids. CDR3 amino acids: CASRDLREGDTQYF. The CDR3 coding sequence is TGTGCCAGCAGAGACTTACGAGAAGGGGATACGCAGTATTTT.

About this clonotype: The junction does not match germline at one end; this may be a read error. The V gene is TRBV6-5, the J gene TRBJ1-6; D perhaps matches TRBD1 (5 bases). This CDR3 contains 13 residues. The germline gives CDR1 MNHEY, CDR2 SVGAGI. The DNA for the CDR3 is TGTGCCATCAGTTACTCTGGGGGTAGGCCCCTCCACTTT. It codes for CAISYSGGRPLHF.

CDR3 nucleotide sequence: TGCAGTGCTAGAGATCCCAGAGGGGTCGGGGAGCTGTTTTTT. Protein product: CSARDPRGVGELFF. The rearrangement links TRBV20-1 to TRBJ2-2; either TRBD1 or TRBD2 may supply D (5 bases each). Germline loops: CDR1 DFQATT, CDR2 SNEGSKA (reference sequence). This CDR3 has 14 amino acids. V was shortened by 0 bases and J by 7 bases, with 12 bases between the two germline ends.

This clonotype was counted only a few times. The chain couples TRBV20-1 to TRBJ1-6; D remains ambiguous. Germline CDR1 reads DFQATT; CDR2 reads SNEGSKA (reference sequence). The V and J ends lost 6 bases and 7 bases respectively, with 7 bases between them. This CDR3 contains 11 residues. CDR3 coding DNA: TGCAGTGCAAAACAGAATTCACCCCTCCACTTT. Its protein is CSAKQNSPLHF.

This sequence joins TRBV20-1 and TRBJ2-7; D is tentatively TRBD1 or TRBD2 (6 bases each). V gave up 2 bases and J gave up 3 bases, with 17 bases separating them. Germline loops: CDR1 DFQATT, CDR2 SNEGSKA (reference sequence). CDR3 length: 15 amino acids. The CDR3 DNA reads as TGCAGTGCTAGATCAACAACGGGGGCCATCTACGAGCAGTACTTC. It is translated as CSARSTTGAIYEQYF.